These 22 T cell receptor beta chains were sequenced from one sample in a study of blood T cells in healthy people across ages. A second PCR, run for 7 to 11 cycles, used a sample-barcoded 5' primer plus a J-beta primer mix. One entry per CDR3 protein results from TCRdb running MiXCR on the 5' RACE reads. Among around 1.7 million distinct CDR3 sequences listed, about 28% were seen once. The specimen was blood. These receptors were taken from a woman in her twenties or thirties in good health.

This clonotype was detected ten times or more. The chain uses TRBV5-1 and TRBJ2-1; TRBD2 matches at 11 bases. Per germline, CDR1 SGHRS and CDR2 YFSETQ. The trim removed 1 base at V and 6 bases at J, leaving 6 bases unmatched. The CDR3 length is 16 residues. The CDR3 bases are TGCGCCAGCAGCTTGACCGGGACTAGCGGATCCAATGAGCAGTTCTTC. This translates into CASSLTGTSGSNEQFF.

This clonotype has just a few counts. This chain joins TRBV15 and TRBJ2-1; 11 positions agree with TRBD1. CDR1 is LNHNV, CDR2 YYDKDF, per germline (reference sequence). The CDR3 length is 18 residues. Unmatched junction bases numbered 15, after V lost 6 bases and J lost 5 bases. The CDR3 here is CATSLRDRGSPRDNEQFF. For the CDR3, the DNA is TGTGCCACCAGTCTCCGGGACAGGGGGTCCCCACGGGACAATGAGCAGTTCTTC.

Notes on this clonotype: A much larger clone sits a single nucleotide away, making a read error possible. The chain is built from TRBV12-3 or TRBV12-4 and TRBJ2-3, with D tentatively TRBD1 (7 bases). The CDR3 covers 16 residues. Trimming removed 3 bases at V and 3 bases at J, with 16 bases between. The CDR3 here is CASSFGGTADTDTQYF. The CDR3 DNA is TGTGCCAGCAGTTTCGGCGGGACAGCAGATACAGATACGCAGTATTTT.

This clonotype showed up just a few times. This chain's CDR3 is CASSEKVSSYEQYF. CDR3 nucleotides: TGTGCCAGCAGTGAAAAGGTCAGCTCCTACGAGCAGTACTTC. V is TRBV2 and J is TRBJ2-7, with D unclear. The CDR3 loop spans 14 amino acids. The germline CDR1 and CDR2 sequences are SNHLY and FYNNEI. The V end was cut by 2 bases, the J end by 0 bases, with 8 bases between.

This clonotype was seen only a few times. This rearrangement joins TRBV10-3 to TRBJ2-3; no definite D call. CDR1 and CDR2 from the germline V gene are ENHRY and SYGVKD. This CDR3 is built from 13 residues. Trimming shortened V by 5 bases and J by 2 bases, and 8 bases separated the two germline ends. The CDR3 protein is CAISPSPTDTQYF. The CDR3 DNA sequence: TGTGCCATCAGTCCGTCCCCCACAGATACGCAGTATTTT.

V is TRBV2 and J is TRBJ2-2, with 9 positions matching TRBD1. The V gene's germline CDR1 is SNHLY and CDR2 FYNNEI. V trimming: 7 bases; J trimming: 4 bases; junction bases outside the gene matches: 7. The CDR3 is 15 residues long. The CDR3: CASKIQGALTGELFF. The CDR3 DNA reads as TGTGCCAGCAAGATACAGGGGGCCCTCACCGGGGAGCTGTTTTTT.

In its sample, this clonotype was seen many times. V usage is TRBV5-1 and J usage is TRBJ2-7; perhaps TRBD2 as D (5 bases). Trimming stripped 0 bases from V and 6 bases from J, with 10 bases between. CDR1 is SGHRS and CDR2 is YFSETQ in the germline V gene. The CDR3 is 13 residues long. The CDR3, as DNA: TGCGCCAGCAGCTTGGAGGACTCTCGCGAGCAGTACTTC. It is translated as CASSLEDSREQYF.

As to this clonotype: The conserved phenylalanine or tryptophan is not found at the CDR3 terminus, so this likely reflects a read error. This chain links TRBV10-3 with TRBJ2-5, with 8 bases fitting TRBD1. In germline, CDR1 is ENHRY, CDR2 SYGVKD. Losses at the gene ends were 11 bases for V and 6 bases for J; bases not matched to a gene: 14. The CDR3 runs 14 residues. This CDR3 is CAVRATGESKTQYS. CDR3 sequence (DNA): TGTGCCGTCCGAGCGACAGGGGAATCGAAGACCCAGTACTCC.

This chain uses TRBV10-3 with TRBJ2-3; 9 bases fit TRBD1. The junction had 6 bases not matched to a gene; V was cut back by 6 bases and J by 2 bases. Germline V gene lookup returns CDR1 ENHRY and CDR2 SYGVKD. CDR3 size: 15 residues. The DNA for the CDR3 is TGTGCCATCAGCCCCGGGACAGGGCCCACAGATACGCAGTATTTT. This translates into CAISPGTGPTDTQYF.

This clonotype turned up a few times. The chain couples TRBV7-9 to TRBJ1-4; D is possibly TRBD1 (5 bases). The CDR3 length is 14 residues. CDR1 is SEHNR and CDR2 is FQNEAQ in the germline V gene (reference sequence). With 3 bases removed from V and 6 bases from J, the gap between germline ends came to 11 bases. The CDR3 sequence: CASSFWGSDEKLFF. The CDR3 DNA follows: TGTGCCAGCAGCTTCTGGGGGAGTGATGAAAAACTGTTTTTT.

This clonotype was seen more than once but under ten times. The J gene is TRBJ2-7, the V gene TRBV9, with D maybe TRBD2 (6 bases). CDR1 is SGDLS, CDR2 YYNGEE, per germline. This CDR3 region has 16 residues. V was shortened by 0 bases and J by 3 bases, with 16 bases between the two germline ends. CDR3 in amino acids: CASSVAGETTIYEQYF. The CDR3 nucleotides read TGTGCCAGCAGCGTAGCGGGAGAAACAACAATCTACGAGCAGTACTTC.

V is TRBV5-6 and J is TRBJ2-7, with 8 bases that match TRBD1. The CDR3 consists of 14 residues. Germline assignment: CDR1 SGHDT and CDR2 YYEEEE. V dropped 7 bases and J dropped 2; count of bases not matched to a gene: 8. DNA of the CDR3: TGTGCCAGCGGAAGACAGGGGATACCCTACGAGCAGTACTTC. It is translated as CASGRQGIPYEQYF.

The chain is built from TRBV7-2 and TRBJ2-1; D not certain. The V end lost 5 bases, the J end lost 0 bases, and 20 bases lay between the germline ends. The CDR3 runs to 18 residues. Germline V gives CDR1 SGHTA, CDR2 FQGNSA. The CDR3 DNA reads TGTGCCAGCAGCGAACACTTCCCATCGTACTCCTCCTACAATGAGCAGTTCTTC. Protein product: CASSEHFPSYSSYNEQFF.

The CDR3 coding sequence is TGCAGCGTTGCCCCGACAGGGACAGATACGCAGTATTTT. This translates into CSVAPTGTDTQYF. J is TRBJ2-3 and V is TRBV29-1; 7 bases fit TRBD1. V was clipped by 4 bases and J by 3 bases; unmatched bases: 4. Looked up from germline, CDR1 is SQVTM and CDR2 is ANQGSEA. This CDR3 is 13 amino acids long.

This clonotype has only one observation. The chain recombines TRBV7-7 with TRBJ1-1; a weak D match, TRBD1 (5 bases). CDR1 is SSHAT and CDR2 is FNYEAQ in the germline V gene (reference sequence). The CDR3 loop spans 15 amino acids. V lost 1 base, J lost 0 bases, and 9 bases lay in between. The CDR3 protein is CASSLETDLNTEAFF. In DNA form, the CDR3 reads TGTGCCAGCAGCTTAGAGACAGATCTGAACACTGAAGCTTTCTTT.

This clonotype occurred many times. The rearrangement uses TRBV12-3 or TRBV12-4 and TRBJ2-5, with D perhaps matching TRBD1 or TRBD2 (6 bases each). The CDR3 extends over 14 amino acids. V lost 7 bases and J 5 bases, leaving 17 bases between the germline ends. The CDR3 sequence is CASKPLGGWETQYF. CDR3 in DNA: TGTGCCAGCAAACCCCTGGGGGGCTGGGAGACCCAGTACTTC.

The V and J genes are TRBV2 and TRBJ2-4; D is unresolved. Per the germline V gene, CDR1 is SNHLY and CDR2 is FYNNEI. Deletions cut 6 bases from V and 0 bases from J, with 12 bases between. The CDR3 runs 15 residues. The CDR3 region is CASRDVGSAKNIQYF. DNA for the CDR3: TGTGCCAGCAGAGACGTGGGCTCAGCCAAAAACATTCAGTACTTC.

This chain connects TRBV6-5 to TRBJ1-4, with D maybe TRBD1 (6 bases). CDR1 is MNHEY, CDR2 SVGAGI, per germline. The CDR3 extends over 17 amino acids. The germline V and J ends were trimmed by 0 bases and 8 bases, with 19 bases remaining between them. The CDR3 bases are TGTGCCAGCAGTTACTCGCAGATAGCGCAGGGGATCGAAAAACTGTTTTTT. Translation: CASSYSQIAQGIEKLFF.

The chain is built from TRBV12-3 or TRBV12-4 and TRBJ1-6; 9 bases agree with TRBD1. V dropped 3 bases and J dropped 9; count of bases not matched to a gene: 3. The CDR3 is 14 amino acids. CDR3 residues: CASSLGDRVSPLHF. For the CDR3, the DNA is TGTGCCAGCAGTTTGGGGGACAGGGTTTCACCCCTCCACTTT.

The rearrangement uses TRBV5-7 and TRBJ1-1; 8 nucleotides match TRBD1. TRBV5-7 is recorded as an ORF, its role being uncertain. Unmatched junction bases numbered 14, after V lost 4 bases and J lost 6 bases. The CDR3 runs to 16 residues. CDR3 in DNA: TGTGCCAGCAGCCCTCGACAGGGGAGAGCTGGTTCTGAAGCTTTCTTT. Translating it yields CASSPRQGRAGSEAFF.

This clonotype was seen only a few times. V gene TRBV7-2 combines with J gene TRBJ2-3; 10 nucleotides match TRBD2. The CDR3 covers 16 residues. From germline, CDR1 is SGHTA and CDR2 FQGNSA. The junction had 5 bases not matched to a gene; V was cut back by 1 base and J by 4 bases. The CDR3 DNA reads as TGTGCCAGCAGCTTAGGTAGCGGGAGGCTGGCAGATACGCAGTATTTT. Translated: CASSLGSGRLADTQYF.

The chain is built from TRBV6-6 and TRBJ1-1, with D perhaps matching TRBD1 (6 bases). CDR1 is MNHNY, CDR2 SVGAGI, per germline (reference sequence). V lost 0 bases and J 7 bases, leaving 12 bases between the germline ends. The CDR3 is 14 residues long. DNA for the CDR3: TGTGCCAGCAGTTACTCGAAGGGAGGGGGTGAAGCTTTCTTT. Protein sequence: CASSYSKGGGEAFF.